A single TCR beta chain is shown here with its context. CDR3 size: 15 residues. The junction had 2 bases not matched to a gene; V was cut back by 4 bases and J by 0 bases. Germline V gene sequence: CDR1 SNHLY, CDR2 FYNNEI. This specimen belongs to a study of blood T cell repertoires in COVID-19. Repertoires were generated with immunoSEQ multiplex PCR, while TCRdb's copy carries only in-frame clones and drops some. The top ten hold 9.5% to 13% of the sample, which has 90,000 to 150,000 clones, roughly four fifths seen once. Material for sequencing was peripheral blood. This receptor was identified in a human donor in a cohort sampled during active COVID-19. This rearrangement joins TRBV2 to TRBJ2-2; 7 bases are a match to TRBD1. For the CDR3, the DNA is TGTGCCAGCAGTGGACAGGGCGCGAACACCGGGGAGCTGTTTTTT. Translating gives CASSGQGANTGELFF.